The 24 T cell receptor beta chains below come from one sample, sequenced in a study of CD8 T cells in ankylosing spondylitis. TCRdb called the 5' RACE reads again in MiXCR, with one record for every CDR3 protein. The repertoire holds roughly 130,000 distinct CDR3 sequences, with about a tenth as singletons. Sequencing was performed on blood, either unsorted or a sorted T cell fraction (not recorded which). The receptor source for this set is a male donor with ankylosing spondylitis or in good health (not recorded which).

This clonotype showed up just a few times. One end of the junction is discordant with germline, which a read error may explain. The rearrangement uses TRBV3-1 and TRBJ2-1; 8 bases are shared with TRBD2. CDR3 length: 17 residues. Germline CDR1 LGHDT, CDR2 YNNKEL (reference sequence). Written as DNA, the CDR3 is TGTGCCACCAGCCAAGATCTGGCGGGAGGAGTAGACAATGAGCAGTTCTTC. Its translation is CATSQDLAGGVDNEQFF.

There are many counts of this clonotype. The genes are TRBV6-6 and TRBJ1-2; TRBD1 might be the D (5 bases). The V gene lost 4 bases and the J gene lost 7 bases, with 13 bases spanning the gap. The germline CDR1 and CDR2 sequences are MNHNY and SVGAGI (reference sequence). CDR3 size: 13 residues. The DNA of the CDR3 is TGTGCCAGCAGTTCTCCGGGACGGAGTGGCTACACCTTC. It yields the protein CASSSPGRSGYTF.

Within the sample, this clonotype is medium-sized. This chain connects TRBV5-6 to TRBJ1-2; the D is unclear. V was pared by 4 bases and J by 2 bases, with 9 bases between. Germline-derived CDR1 and CDR2 are SGHDT and YYEEEE. There are 13 residues in the CDR3. The CDR3 DNA sequence: TGTGCCAGCAGCCCGTCCGGAAACTATGGCTACACCTTC. This codes for CASSPSGNYGYTF. The full variable domain, its missing parts supplied by reference TRBV5-6 and TRBJ1-2, is DAGVTQSPTHLIKTRGQQVTLRCSPKSGHDTVSWYQQALGQGPQFIFQYYEEEERQRGNFPDRFSGHQFPNYSSELNVNALLLGDSALYLCASSPSGNYGYTFGSGTRLTVV.

The sample holds many counts of this clonotype. The chain joins TRBV19 to TRBJ2-7, with D possibly matching TRBD2 (5 bases). There are 14 residues in the CDR3. Looked up from germline, CDR1 is LNHDA and CDR2 is SQIVND (reference sequence). Trimming took off 6 bases at V and 4 bases at J, with 16 bases between the two ends. CDR3 loop: CASSSGRNNYEQYF. In nucleotides, the CDR3 is TGTGCCAGTAGCAGTGGGAGAAACAATTACGAGCAGTACTTC. Full variable domain (remainder filled in from reference TRBV19 and TRBJ2-7): DGGITQSPKYLFRKEGQNVTLSCEQNLNHDAMYWYRQDPGQGLRLIYYSQIVNDFQKGDIAEGYSVSREKKESFPLTVTSAQKNPTAFYLCASSSGRNNYEQYFGPGTRLTVT.

This clonotype appeared a few times. The chain combines TRBV4-1 with TRBJ2-5; no definite D call. This CDR3 contains 16 residues. Trimming removed 7 bases from V and 5 bases from J, with 23 bases in between. Germline assignment: CDR1 MGHRA and CDR2 YSYEKL. The CDR3 DNA reads TGCGCCAGCAAAAAGAAAGTAGGACCGGAGTCCGAGACCCAGTACTTC. This sequence encodes CASKKKVGPESETQYF.

There are a few counts of this clonotype. CDR3 in amino acids: CASKLREGREQFF. In DNA, the CDR3 is TGTGCCAGCAAGTTGCGGGAGGGCCGCGAGCAGTTCTTC. The J gene is TRBJ2-1, the V gene TRBV12-3 or TRBV12-4, with 9 bases aligning to TRBD2. V shed 7 bases, J shed 10 bases, and the junction held 8 bases outside the gene matches. CDR3 length: 13 residues.

With regard to this clonotype: A much larger clonotype is one base distant, so this may be a read error. The CDR3 protein is CSAAKAGEQYF. DNA for the CDR3: TGCAGTGCTGCGAAGGCGGGCGAGCAGTACTTC. The rearrangement joins TRBV20-1 to TRBJ2-7, with D possibly TRBD2 on 5 matching bases. Germline V lookup: CDR1 DFQATT, CDR2 SNEGSKA (reference sequence). The V and J ends lost 5 bases and 6 bases respectively, with 11 bases between them. The CDR3 is made up of 11 amino acids.

This clonotype was counted at least ten times. The genes are TRBV28 and TRBJ1-5, with 9 nucleotides matching TRBD1. The V gene end was trimmed by 3 bases and the J gene end by 5 bases; junction bases not matched to a gene: 11. Germline V lookup: CDR1 MDHEN, CDR2 SYDVKM. CDR3 length: 17 residues. In nucleotides, the CDR3 is TGTGCCAGCAGTTTCCCCATTACAGGGGGCGCATATCAGCCCCAGCATTTT. Translation: CASSFPITGGAYQPQHF. Combining the CDR3 with reference TRBV28 and TRBJ1-5 gives the whole variable domain DVKVTQSSRYLVKRTGEKVFLECVQDMDHENMFWYRQDPGLGLRLIYFSYDVKMKEKGDIPEGYSVSREKKERFSLILESASTNQTSMYLCASSFPITGGAYQPQHFGDGTRLSIL.

This clonotype was seen many times. The gene calls are TRBV29-1 and TRBJ1-2; TRBD1 is a possible D gene (6 bases). This CDR3 is 12 amino acids long. V was trimmed by 3 bases and J by 5 bases, leaving 10 bases between them. The germline CDR1 and CDR2 sequences are SQVTM and ANQGSEA. CDR3 amino acids: CSVDRTVYGYTF. The CDR3 DNA is TGCAGCGTTGACAGGACAGTTTATGGCTACACCTTC.

This clonotype showed up just a few times. The chain uses TRBV5-5 and TRBJ1-1; a weak D match, TRBD1 (5 bases). Germline CDR1 SGHKS, CDR2 YYEKEE (reference sequence). CDR3 length: 14 residues. Trimming took off 4 bases at V and 7 bases at J, with 17 bases between the two ends. The CDR3 nucleotides are TGTGCCAGCAGCGTCGTCAGGGAATATGGTGAAGCTTTCTTT. Translated, it gives CASSVVREYGEAFF. The full variable domain, completed using reference TRBV5-5 and TRBJ1-1, is DAGVTQSPTHLIKTRGQQVTLRCSPISGHKSVSWYQQVLGQGPQFIFQYYEKEERGRGNFPDRFSARQFPNYSSELNVNALLLGDSALYLCASSVVREYGEAFFGQGTRLTVV.

Many counts were recorded for this clonotype. This chain connects TRBV29-1 to TRBJ1-1; 9 nucleotides line up with TRBD1. The CDR3 is 13 residues long. Trimming cost V 7 bases and J 1 base; bases outside gene matches: 4. CDR1 is SQVTM, CDR2 ANQGSEA, per germline. The CDR3 reads CSGGTGRNTEAFF. CDR3 coding DNA: TGCAGCGGGGGGACAGGGAGGAACACTGAAGCTTTCTTT.

This clonotype was counted ten times or more. The CDR3 nucleotides are TGCGCCAGCAGCCGCAGGGGGCGAAACACCGGGGAGCTGTTTTTT. This translates into CASSRRGRNTGELFF. The rearrangement links TRBV5-1 to TRBJ2-2; 8 positions match TRBD1. The CDR3 length is 15 residues. The trim removed 4 bases at V and 2 bases at J, leaving 4 bases unmatched. Germline V CDR1 and CDR2: SGHRS, YFSETQ.

This clonotype was seen repeatedly, ten times or more. This chain connects TRBV20-1 to TRBJ2-5; the match to TRBD1 covers 9 bases. Per germline, CDR1 DFQATT and CDR2 SNEGSKA (reference sequence). V was clipped by 1 base and J by 5 bases; unmatched bases: 8. This CDR3 has 15 residues. In DNA form, the CDR3 reads TGCAGTGCTAGAGGACAACAGGGGGCTCGGGAGACCCAGTACTTC. It translates to CSARGQQGARETQYF.

This clonotype was detected only a few times. The chain recombines TRBV7-9 with TRBJ1-1; tentatively, D is TRBD1 (5 bases). CDR1 and CDR2 (germline): SEHNR, FQNEAQ (reference sequence). The CDR3 covers 16 residues. Trimming cost V 5 bases and J 5 bases, with 21 bases left between them. The CDR3 DNA reads TGTGCCAGCAGCGGCCGGGACGTTGGGGTTAGGACTGAAGCTTTCTTT. Amino acid sequence: CASSGRDVGVRTEAFF.

This chain connects TRBV5-1 to TRBJ2-2; 8 nucleotides line up with TRBD1. Germline V lookup: CDR1 SGHRS, CDR2 YFSETQ. J lost 2 bases, V lost 0 bases, and 9 bases had no gene match. The CDR3 has 18 amino acids. The CDR3, as DNA: TGCGCCAGCAGCTTGGCATTTCCGGGACAGGAAAACACCGGGGAGCTGTTTTTT. Protein product: CASSLAFPGQENTGELFF.

This clonotype was observed a few times. The CDR3 region has the DNA TGCAGCGTGGGGAAGGGGGCTAATTCCTACAATGAGCAGTTCTTC. Amino acid sequence: CSVGKGANSYNEQFF. J is TRBJ2-1 and V is TRBV29-1, with 7 bases aligning to TRBD1. The J segment lost 1 base and the V segment lost 6 bases, leaving 9 bases of the junction unmatched. Germline V gene sequence: CDR1 SQVTM, CDR2 ANQGSEA. The CDR3 covers 15 residues.

This clonotype showed up many times. The V gene is TRBV5-1, the J gene TRBJ2-1; D might be TRBD2 (6 bases). The CDR3 has 19 residues. Per the germline V gene, CDR1 is SGHRS and CDR2 is YFSETQ. The ends were cut back, 0 bases at V and 1 base at J, with 20 bases in the middle. CDR3 sequence (DNA): TGCGCCAGCAGCTTGGCCGTCGTAACTAGGGAGGAATCCTACAATGAGCAGTTCTTC. Translation gives CASSLAVVTREESYNEQFF.

This clonotype was recorded at least ten times. The chain links TRBV28 to TRBJ2-6, with D possibly being TRBD1 (6 bases). The CDR3 sequence is 17 residues long. Per germline, CDR1 MDHEN and CDR2 SYDVKM. Between the trimmed V and J ends, which lost 4 bases and 0 bases, there was a span of 13 bases. CDR3 DNA sequence: TGTGCCAGCAGTTCCAGGGACATGCTCTCTGGGGCCAACGTCCTGACTTTC. It yields the protein CASSSRDMLSGANVLTF. Supplemented by reference TRBV28 and TRBJ2-6, the full variable domain reads DVKVTQSSRYLVKRTGEKVFLECVQDMDHENMFWYRQDPGLGLRLIYFSYDVKMKEKGDIPEGYSVSREKKERFSLILESASTNQTSMYLCASSSRDMLSGANVLTFGAGSRLTVL.

This clonotype was observed at least ten times. The rearrangement joins TRBV7-8 to TRBJ2-7; 14 bases map to TRBD2. This CDR3 is 15 amino acids long. The ends lost 3 bases at V and 2 bases at J; junction bases unmatched: 0. Germline V gives CDR1 SGHVS, CDR2 FQNEAQ. CDR3 sequence (DNA): TGTGCCAGCAGCTTGGGACTAGCGGGAGCCTACGAGCAGTACTTC. This gives the protein CASSLGLAGAYEQYF.

J is TRBJ2-5 and V is TRBV4-1, with 12 bases lining up with TRBD2. CDR1 and CDR2 from the germline V gene are MGHRA and YSYEKL. CDR3 length: 20 amino acids. Trimming cost V 0 bases and J 3 bases; bases outside gene matches: 14. The CDR3 region has the DNA TGCGCCAGCAGCCAAGATCTAGCGGGAGGGCTCTCCCGTCCCAAAGAGACCCAGTACTTC. This codes for CASSQDLAGGLSRPKETQYF.

The rearrangement joins TRBV12-3 or TRBV12-4 to TRBJ2-1, with no clear D. The CDR3 is 16 residues long. V lost 1 base and J 0 bases, leaving 10 bases between the germline ends. The CDR3, as DNA: TGTGCCAGCAGTTTAGGCGGCTCTAGCTCCTACAATGAGCAGTTCTTC. Encoded protein: CASSLGGSSSYNEQFF.

This clonotype was detected many times. The chain uses TRBV6-2 or TRBV6-3 and TRBJ2-7; 8 nucleotides align to TRBD1. CDR3 length: 14 amino acids. Trimming took 3 bases from V and 6 from J; bases not matched to a gene: 7. Germline assignment: CDR1 MNHEY and CDR2 SVGEGT. CDR3 loop: CASSYLGQGFEQYF. The CDR3 coding sequence is TGTGCCAGCAGTTATCTCGGACAGGGCTTCGAGCAGTACTTC.

The chain combines TRBV3-1 with TRBJ2-5; 13 bases align to TRBD2. Germline assignment: CDR1 LGHDT and CDR2 YNNKEL (reference sequence). The CDR3 consists of 18 residues. Trimming cost V 3 bases and J 4 bases; bases outside gene matches: 11. For the CDR3, the DNA is TGTGCCAGCAGCCAGGCGCCGGGACTAGCGGGAAGTCGAGAGACCCAGTACTTC. This encodes CASSQAPGLAGSRETQYF.

Only a few counts were recorded for this clonotype. V gene TRBV2 combines with J gene TRBJ1-4; D is unresolved. Germline V CDR1 and CDR2: SNHLY, FYNNEI. V was pared by 7 bases and J by 7 bases, with 10 bases between. This CDR3 spans 12 amino acids. CDR3 DNA sequence: TGTGCCAGCACGGGCCTGGGTGAAAAACTGTTTTTT. Translated, it gives CASTGLGEKLFF.